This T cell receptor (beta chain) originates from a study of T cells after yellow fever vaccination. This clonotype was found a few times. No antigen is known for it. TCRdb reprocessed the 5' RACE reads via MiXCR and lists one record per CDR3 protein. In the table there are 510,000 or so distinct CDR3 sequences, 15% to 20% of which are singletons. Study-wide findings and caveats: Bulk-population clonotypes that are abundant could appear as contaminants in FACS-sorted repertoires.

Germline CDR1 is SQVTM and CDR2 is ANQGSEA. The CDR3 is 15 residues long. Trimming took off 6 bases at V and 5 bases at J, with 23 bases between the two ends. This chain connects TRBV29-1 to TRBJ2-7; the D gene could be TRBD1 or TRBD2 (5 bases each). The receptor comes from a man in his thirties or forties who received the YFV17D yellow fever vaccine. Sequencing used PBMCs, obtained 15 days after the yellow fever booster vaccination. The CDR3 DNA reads TGCAGCGTCGAAAACCGGGACGGCATTGCGAACGAGCAGTACTTC. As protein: CSVENRDGIANEQYF.